This T cell receptor (beta chain) appears in the sequencing data of a study of cytomegalovirus exposure and HLA in healthy donors. At the level of the study: Tens of millions of unique TCRs, all from HLA-typed donors, were included in an early release of the data.

Germline CDR1 SGHRS, CDR2 YFSETQ. Losses at the gene ends were 4 bases for V and 8 bases for J; bases not matched to a gene: 8. There are 17 residues in the CDR3. Turning to this clone: What it binds is not known.

Study-wide findings and caveats: Association with HLA alleles at 0.05 false discovery rate was found for 17,000 or so TCR beta sequences in a later analysis.

Primers: 60 Vbeta forward and 13 Jbeta reverse. The table came from immunoSEQ multiplex PCR; TCRdb's copy has only in-frame clones and leaves some out. The table includes 170,000 or so clones, about 80% detected once. The chain carries TRBV5-1 and TRBJ2-2; 16 nucleotides line up with TRBD2. The clonotype comes from a man aged 18 to 29 in good health and CMV-seronegative. Material: PBMCs. The CDR3 DNA is TGCGCCAGCAGCACAGGGACTAGCGGGAGGGCCACAGGGGAGCTGTTTTTT. This sequence encodes CASSTGTSGRATGELFF.